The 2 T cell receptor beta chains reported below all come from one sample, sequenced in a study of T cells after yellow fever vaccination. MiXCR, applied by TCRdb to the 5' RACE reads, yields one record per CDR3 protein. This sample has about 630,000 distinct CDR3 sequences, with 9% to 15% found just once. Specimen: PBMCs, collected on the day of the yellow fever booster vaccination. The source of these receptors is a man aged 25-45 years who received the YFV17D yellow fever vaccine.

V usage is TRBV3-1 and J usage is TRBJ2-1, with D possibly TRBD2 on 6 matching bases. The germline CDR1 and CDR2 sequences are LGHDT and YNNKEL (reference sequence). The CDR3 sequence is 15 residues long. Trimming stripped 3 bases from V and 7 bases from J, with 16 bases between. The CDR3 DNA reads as TGTGCCAGCAGCCACCGCCAGCAGGAGGGGAATGAGCAGTTCTTC. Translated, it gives CASSHRQQEGNEQFF.

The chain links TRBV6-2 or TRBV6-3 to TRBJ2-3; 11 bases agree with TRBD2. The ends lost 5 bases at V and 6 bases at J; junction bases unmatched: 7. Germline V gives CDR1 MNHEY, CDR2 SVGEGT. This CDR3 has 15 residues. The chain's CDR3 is CASSPLAGGLDTQYF. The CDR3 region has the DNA TGTGCCAGCAGTCCCCTAGCGGGAGGACTGGATACGCAGTATTTT.